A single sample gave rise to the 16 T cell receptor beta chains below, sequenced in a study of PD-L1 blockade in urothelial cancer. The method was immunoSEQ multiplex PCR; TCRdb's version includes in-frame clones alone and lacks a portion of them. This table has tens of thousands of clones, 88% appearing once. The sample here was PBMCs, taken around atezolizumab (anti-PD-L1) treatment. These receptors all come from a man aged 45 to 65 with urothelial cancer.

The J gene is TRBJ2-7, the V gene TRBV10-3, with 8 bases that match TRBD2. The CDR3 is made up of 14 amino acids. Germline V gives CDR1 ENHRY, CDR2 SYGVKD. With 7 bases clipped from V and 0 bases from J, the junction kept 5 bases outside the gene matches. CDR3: CAIKASGPSYEQYF. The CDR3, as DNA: TGTGCCATCAAAGCTAGCGGGCCCTCCTACGAGCAGTACTTC.

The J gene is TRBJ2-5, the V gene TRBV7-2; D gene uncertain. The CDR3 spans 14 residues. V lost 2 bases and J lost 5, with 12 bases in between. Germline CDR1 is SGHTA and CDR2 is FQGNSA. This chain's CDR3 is CASSLSRGWETQYF. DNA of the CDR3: TGTGCCAGCAGCTTATCTAGAGGCTGGGAGACCCAGTACTTC.

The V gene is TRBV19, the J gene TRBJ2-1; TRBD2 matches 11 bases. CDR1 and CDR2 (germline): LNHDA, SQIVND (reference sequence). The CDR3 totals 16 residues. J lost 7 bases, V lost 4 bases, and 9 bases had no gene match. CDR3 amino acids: CASSTPTSGRGNEQFF. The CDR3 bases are TGTGCCAGTAGTACCCCCACTAGCGGGAGAGGGAATGAGCAGTTCTTC.

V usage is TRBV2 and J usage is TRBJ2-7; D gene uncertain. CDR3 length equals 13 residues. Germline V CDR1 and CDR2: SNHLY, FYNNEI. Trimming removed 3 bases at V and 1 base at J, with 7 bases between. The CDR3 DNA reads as TGTGCCAGCAGTGAGTCGCAGTCCTACGAGCAGTACTTC. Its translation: CASSESQSYEQYF.

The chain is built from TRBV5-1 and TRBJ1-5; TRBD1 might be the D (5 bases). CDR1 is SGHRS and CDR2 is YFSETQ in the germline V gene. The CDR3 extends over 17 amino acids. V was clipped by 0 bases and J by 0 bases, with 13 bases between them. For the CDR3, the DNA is TGCGCCAGCAGCTTGGCCGGGACTTCCGATAGCAATCAGCCCCAGCATTTT. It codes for CASSLAGTSDSNQPQHF.

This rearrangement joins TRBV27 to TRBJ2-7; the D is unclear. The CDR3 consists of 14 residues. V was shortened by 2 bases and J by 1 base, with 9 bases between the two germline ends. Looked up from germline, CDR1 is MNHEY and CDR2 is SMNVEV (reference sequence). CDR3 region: CASSLLDSSYEQYF. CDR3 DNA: TGTGCCAGCAGTTTACTTGACTCATCCTACGAGCAGTACTTC.

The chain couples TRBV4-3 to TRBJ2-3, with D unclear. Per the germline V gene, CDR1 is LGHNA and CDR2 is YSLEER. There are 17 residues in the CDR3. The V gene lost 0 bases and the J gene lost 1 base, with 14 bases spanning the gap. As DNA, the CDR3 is TGCGCCAGCAGCCAAGATCTGCGTCAAGTCGGCACAGATACGCAGTATTTT. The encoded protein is CASSQDLRQVGTDTQYF.

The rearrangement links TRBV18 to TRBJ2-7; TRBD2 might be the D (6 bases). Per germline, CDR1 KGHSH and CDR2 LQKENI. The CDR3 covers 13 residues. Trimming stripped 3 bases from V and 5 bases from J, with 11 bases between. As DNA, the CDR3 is TGTGCCAGCTCACCCCTGGGACTCAACGAGCAGTACTTC. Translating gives CASSPLGLNEQYF.

The CDR3 sequence is CASEATNEKLFF. CDR3 bases: TGTGCCAGCGAGGCAACTAATGAAAAACTGTTTTTT. The V gene is TRBV25-1, the J gene TRBJ1-4; no definite D call. The CDR3 totals 12 residues. The germline V gene has CDR1 MGHDK and CDR2 SYGVNS. The V end was cut by 8 bases, the J end by 0 bases, with 4 bases between.

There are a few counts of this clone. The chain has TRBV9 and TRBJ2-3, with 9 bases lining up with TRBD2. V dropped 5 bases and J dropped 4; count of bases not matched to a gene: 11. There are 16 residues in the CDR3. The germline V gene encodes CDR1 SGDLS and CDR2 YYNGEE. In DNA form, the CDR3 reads TGTGCCAGCAGTCGTCTGGGACTAGCTATCGCAGATACGCAGTATTTT. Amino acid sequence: CASSRLGLAIADTQYF.

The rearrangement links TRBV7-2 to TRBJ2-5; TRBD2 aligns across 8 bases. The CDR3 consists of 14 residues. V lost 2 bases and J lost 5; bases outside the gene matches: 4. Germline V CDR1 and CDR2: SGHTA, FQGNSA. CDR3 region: CASSLPGGRETQYF. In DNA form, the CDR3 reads TGTGCCAGCAGCTTACCGGGGGGGCGGGAGACCCAGTACTTC.

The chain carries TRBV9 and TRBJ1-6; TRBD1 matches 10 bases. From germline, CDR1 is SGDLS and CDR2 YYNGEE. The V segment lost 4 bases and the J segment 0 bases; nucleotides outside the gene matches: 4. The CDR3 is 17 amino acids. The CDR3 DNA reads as TGTGCCAGCAGCCAGGGACAGGGGAGCTCCTATAATTCACCCCTCCACTTT. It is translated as CASSQGQGSSYNSPLHF.

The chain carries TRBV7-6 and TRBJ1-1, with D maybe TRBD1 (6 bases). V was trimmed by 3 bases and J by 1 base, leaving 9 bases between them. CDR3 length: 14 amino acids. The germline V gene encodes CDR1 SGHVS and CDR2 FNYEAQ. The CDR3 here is CASSFRGENTEAFF. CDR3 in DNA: TGTGCCAGCAGCTTCAGGGGAGAGAACACTGAAGCTTTCTTT.

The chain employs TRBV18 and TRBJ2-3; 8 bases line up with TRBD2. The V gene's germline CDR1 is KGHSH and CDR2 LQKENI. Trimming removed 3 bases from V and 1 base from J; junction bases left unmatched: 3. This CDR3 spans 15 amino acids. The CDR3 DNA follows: TGTGCCAGCTCACCTCATAGCGGGGGCACAGATACGCAGTATTTT. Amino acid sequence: CASSPHSGGTDTQYF.

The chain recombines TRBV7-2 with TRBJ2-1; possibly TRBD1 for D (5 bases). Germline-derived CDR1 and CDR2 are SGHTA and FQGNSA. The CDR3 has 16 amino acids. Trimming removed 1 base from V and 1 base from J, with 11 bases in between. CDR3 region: CASSLVGQWSYNEQFF. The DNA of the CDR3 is TGTGCCAGCAGCTTAGTGGGGCAGTGGTCCTACAATGAGCAGTTCTTC.

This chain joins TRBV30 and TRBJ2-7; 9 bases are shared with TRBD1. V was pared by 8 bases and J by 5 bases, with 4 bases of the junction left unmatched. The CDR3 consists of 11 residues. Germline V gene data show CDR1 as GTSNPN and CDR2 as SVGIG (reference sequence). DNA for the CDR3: TGTGCCAGAGGGACAGGGCACGAGCAGTACTTC. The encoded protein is CARGTGHEQYF.